The rows below give T cell receptor beta chains drawn from one sample of a study of blood T cell repertoires in COVID-19. Libraries were prepared by immunoSEQ multiplex PCR; TCRdb keeps only in-frame clonotypes and omits some of them. Here the sample spans around 68,000 clones, roughly 92% being singletons. Sequencing was performed on peripheral blood. These TCRs come from a man in his 70s with active COVID-19. Both conserved end residues are part of each CDR3. Fields, in order: J gene, clone size, V gene, D gene, CDR3 DNA, CDR3 protein. A D gene is named only where the DNA matches it firmly. For some rows the clone size is stated as once, few or many, or as a class when expanded; others skip it.

J: TRBJ2-5; size: NA; V: TRBV13; D: NA; DNA: TGTGCCAGCAGCTTAGTACAAGAGACCCAGTACTTC; CDR3: CASSLVQETQYF
J: TRBJ2-1; size: NA; V: TRBV4-3; D: TRBD2; DNA: TGCGCCAGCAGCCAAGTCGGGCGGGGGGGTTCCTACAATGAGCAGTTCTTC; CDR3: CASSQVGRGGSYNEQFF
J: TRBJ1-1; size: NA; V: TRBV28; D: TRBD1; DNA: TGTGCCAGCAGAATTAGGCCGGGGGCAGGGGGGAACACTGAAGCTTTCTTT; CDR3: CASRIRPGAGGNTEAFF
J: TRBJ2-2; size: NA; V: TRBV28; D: TRBD1; DNA: TGTGCCAGCAGTGGGACAGGGATTGGGACCTATCCCGGGGAGCTGTTTTTT; CDR3: CASSGTGIGTYPGELFF
J: TRBJ2-1; size: NA; V: TRBV10-3; D: NA; DNA: TGTGCCATCAGTGAGGTGGCAGGGGTTTTCTTC; CDR3: CAISEVAGVFF
J: TRBJ2-1; size: NA; V: TRBV11-2; D: TRBD1; DNA: TGTGCCAGCAGCAAAACAGGGGGCTTGGACAATGAGCAGTTCTTC; CDR3: CASSKTGGLDNEQFF
J: TRBJ2-7; size: NA; V: TRBV6-5; D: NA; DNA: TGTGCCAGCAGCCCGACTAGTGTTATAAACGAGCAGTACTTC; CDR3: CASSPTSVINEQYF
J: TRBJ2-3; size: NA; V: TRBV20-1; D: TRBD2; DNA: TGCAGTGCTAGTTTGGGACTAGCGGGGGGTGGCACAGATACGCAGTATTTT; CDR3: CSASLGLAGGGTDTQYF
J: TRBJ2-7; size: NA; V: TRBV6-5; D: TRBD2; DNA: TGTGCCAGCAGTTCCCCCAGGACTAGCGGGTACGAGCAGTACTTC; CDR3: CASSSPRTSGYEQYF
J: TRBJ2-5; size: once; V: TRBV5-1; D: TRBD1; DNA: TGCGCCAGCAGCTTGACATGGACAGGGGGCGCTCAGACCCAGTACTTC; CDR3: CASSLTWTGGAQTQYF
J: TRBJ1-2; size: NA; V: TRBV3-1/TRBV3-2; D: NA; DNA: TGTGCCAGCAGCCAAGATCTGGGTACACAACCGAGGAACACCTTC; CDR3: CASSQDLGTQPRNTF
J: TRBJ1-2; size: NA; V: TRBV18; D: NA; DNA: TGTGCCAGCTCAACCGGGAACTATGGCTACACCTTC; CDR3: CASSTGNYGYTF
J: TRBJ1-3; size: NA; V: TRBV28; D: NA; DNA: TGTGCCAGCAGACTGCGGGTTGGACGCAGCTCTGGAAACACCATATATTTT; CDR3: CASRLRVGRSSGNTIYF
J: TRBJ1-1; size: NA; V: TRBV7-8; D: NA; DNA: TGTGCCAGCAGCTTAGAACTGATGAACACTGAAGCTTTCTTT; CDR3: CASSLELMNTEAFF
J: TRBJ2-1; size: NA; V: TRBV7-2; D: TRBD2; DNA: TGTGCCAGCAGGCGGGGGGGCGACTACAATGAGCAGTTCTTC; CDR3: CASRRGGDYNEQFF
J: TRBJ2-5; size: NA; V: TRBV2; D: NA; DNA: TGTGCCAGCAGTGAAGGGGGCGAGACCCAGTACTTC; CDR3: CASSEGGETQYF
J: TRBJ2-3; size: NA; V: TRBV29-1; D: TRBD1; DNA: TGCAGCGTTGGTACAGGGGGCGGTACAGATACGCAGTATTTT; CDR3: CSVGTGGGTDTQYF
J: TRBJ1-2; size: few; V: TRBV27; D: NA; DNA: TGTGCCAGCAGTTTATCGGGCAGGGGTGGCTATGGCTACACCTTC; CDR3: CASSLSGRGGYGYTF
J: TRBJ2-5; size: NA; V: TRBV6-5; D: NA; DNA: TGTGCCAGCAGTTACTCGTGGGGCCGGTCGGGTGAGACCCAGTACTTC; CDR3: CASSYSWGRSGETQYF
J: TRBJ2-5; size: NA; V: TRBV6-2/TRBV6-3; D: TRBD1; DNA: TGTGCCAGCAGTTACGAGGGACAGCGTGGGGAGACCCAGTACTTC; CDR3: CASSYEGQRGETQYF
J: TRBJ2-1; size: NA; V: TRBV19; D: NA; DNA: TGTGCCAGTCAAAAGGGCAGGGTAAGTGGGTATGAGCAGTTCTTC; CDR3: CASQKGRVSGYEQFF
J: TRBJ1-2; size: NA; V: TRBV7-9; D: NA; DNA: TGTGCCAGCAGCTTGGGACTCTATGGCTACACCTTC; CDR3: CASSLGLYGYTF
J: TRBJ2-1; size: NA; V: TRBV7-9; D: TRBD1; DNA: TGTGCCAGCAGCTTAGCGGACAGGAACAATGAGCAGTTCTTC; CDR3: CASSLADRNNEQFF
J: TRBJ1-1; size: NA; V: TRBV6-1; D: TRBD1; DNA: TGTGCCAGCAGTGAAGAGTGGGACAGTTTATTGTGGACTGAAGCTTTCTTT; CDR3: CASSEEWDSLLWTEAFF
J: TRBJ2-1; size: NA; V: TRBV14; D: NA; DNA: TGTGCCAGCAGCCAAGGACCAGGTGTTATGGGCCATGAGCAGTTCTTC; CDR3: CASSQGPGVMGHEQFF
J: TRBJ1-4; size: NA; V: TRBV29-1; D: TRBD1; DNA: TGCAGCGTAACCCGACAGGGGTCAACTAATGAAAAACTGTTTTTT; CDR3: CSVTRQGSTNEKLFF
J: TRBJ1-2; size: NA; V: TRBV27; D: TRBD1; DNA: TGTGCCAGCAGTTCTTCCGGGACAGGGGCTAAAGGCTACACCTTC; CDR3: CASSSSGTGAKGYTF
J: TRBJ1-1; size: NA; V: TRBV7-9; D: TRBD1; DNA: TGTGCCAGCAGCAGAAGGGGGACAGGCGGGCACGGCACTGAAGCTTTCTTT; CDR3: CASSRRGTGGHGTEAFF
J: TRBJ2-7; size: once; V: TRBV9; D: NA; DNA: TGTGCCAGCAGCGTCACAGGATGGGGCGAGCAGTACTTC; CDR3: CASSVTGWGEQYF
J: TRBJ2-5; size: NA; V: TRBV7-2; D: TRBD2; DNA: TGTGCCAGCAGCTTAGGGTTTTTCGGGGGGGTCCAAGAGACCCAGTACTTC; CDR3: CASSLGFFGGVQETQYF
J: TRBJ1-3; size: NA; V: TRBV6-1; D: NA; DNA: TGTGCCAGCAGTGAATATTTGGACAGCTCTGGAAACACCATATATTTT; CDR3: CASSEYLDSSGNTIYF
J: TRBJ1-2; size: NA; V: TRBV4-3; D: NA; DNA: TGCGCCAGCAGCCAAGATCTTCCAGTTATCTATGGCTACACCTTC; CDR3: CASSQDLPVIYGYTF
J: TRBJ2-7; size: NA; V: TRBV5-1; D: TRBD1; DNA: TGCGCCAGCACTCGGGACAGGTTTGGCCACGAGCAGTACTTC; CDR3: CASTRDRFGHEQYF
J: TRBJ2-3; size: once; V: TRBV12-5; D: TRBD1; DNA: TGTGCTAGTGGTTTGGTTGGCCCGGGACAGGGCCCAGATACGCAGTATTTT; CDR3: CASGLVGPGQGPDTQYF
J: TRBJ1-5; size: once; V: TRBV10-2; D: TRBD1; DNA: TGCGCCAGCATGGGCCAGGGGGTTGATCAGCCCCAGCATTTT; CDR3: CASMGQGVDQPQHF
J: TRBJ2-7; size: once; V: TRBV11-3; D: TRBD2; DNA: TGTGCCAGCAGCTTAATCGGGGGGTCCTACGAGCAGTACTTC; CDR3: CASSLIGGSYEQYF
J: TRBJ1-1; size: NA; V: TRBV7-9; D: NA; DNA: TGTGCCAGCAGCTTAGTTTCTTCCGAAGCTTTCTTT; CDR3: CASSLVSSEAFF
J: TRBJ1-1; size: NA; V: TRBV3-1/TRBV3-2; D: NA; DNA: TGTGCCAGCAGCCAAGCATCGTCCAGGGTTATCACTGGCACTGAAGCTTTCTTT; CDR3: CASSQASSRVITGTEAFF
J: TRBJ2-6; size: NA; V: TRBV6-6; D: TRBD1; DNA: TGTGCCAGCAGGACAGGACAGGCGGGGGCCAACGTCCTGACTTTC; CDR3: CASRTGQAGANVLTF
J: TRBJ2-2; size: NA; V: TRBV5-6; D: TRBD2; DNA: TGTGCCAGCAGCCGACTAGCGGGGGATCGCGGGGAGCTGTTTTTT; CDR3: CASSRLAGDRGELFF
J: TRBJ2-2; size: NA; V: TRBV19; D: TRBD2; DNA: TGTGCCAGTAGTAAACCGGGACTACCATATTTCGGGGAGCTGTTTTTT; CDR3: CASSKPGLPYFGELFF
J: TRBJ1-1; size: NA; V: TRBV6-5; D: TRBD1; DNA: TGTGCCAGCAGTTGGACAGGATATGAAGCTTTCTTT; CDR3: CASSWTGYEAFF
J: TRBJ2-3; size: NA; V: TRBV5-1; D: TRBD2; DNA: TGCGCCAGCTCCTACACGGGACTAGCTGCGGATACGCAGTATTTT; CDR3: CASSYTGLAADTQYF
J: TRBJ2-3; size: NA; V: TRBV5-5; D: NA; DNA: TGTGCCAGCAGCTTGGTGGCGGGGGATACGCAGTATTTT; CDR3: CASSLVAGDTQYF